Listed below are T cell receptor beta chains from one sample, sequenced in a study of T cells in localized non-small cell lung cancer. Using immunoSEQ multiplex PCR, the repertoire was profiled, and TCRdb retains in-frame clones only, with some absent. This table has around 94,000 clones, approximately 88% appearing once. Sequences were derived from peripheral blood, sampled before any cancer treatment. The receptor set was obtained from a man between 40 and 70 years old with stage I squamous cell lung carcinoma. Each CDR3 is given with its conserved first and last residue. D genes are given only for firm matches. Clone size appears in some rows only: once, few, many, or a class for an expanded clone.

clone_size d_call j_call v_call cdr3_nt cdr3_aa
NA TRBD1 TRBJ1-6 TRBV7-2 TGTGCCAGCAGCTTTAGGACAGGATCCCTCCACTTT CASSFRTGSLHF
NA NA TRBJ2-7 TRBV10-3 TGTGCCGCCAGCAGGGAGAGGTACGAGCAGTACTTC CAASRERYEQYF
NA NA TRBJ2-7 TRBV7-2 TGTGCCAGCAGCAAAGGACTAAGCTCCTACGAGCAGTACTTC CASSKGLSSYEQYF
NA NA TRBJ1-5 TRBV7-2 TGTGCCAGCAGCTTATCGAGTGGCCAGCCCCAGCATTTT CASSLSSGQPQHF
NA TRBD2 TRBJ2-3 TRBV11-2 TGTGCCAGCAGCGGGACTAGGGGGTTGTTCACAGATACGCAGTATTTT CASSGTRGLFTDTQYF
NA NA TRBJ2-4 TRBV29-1 TGCAGCGTTGAAGATGGGTTACGAGGGAACATTCAGTACTTC CSVEDGLRGNIQYF
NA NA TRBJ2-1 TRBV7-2 TGTGCCAGCAGCTTGCGGGGCAATGAGCAGTTCTTC CASSLRGNEQFF
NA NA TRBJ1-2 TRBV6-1 TGTGCCAGCAGTGTGACCCTAGGCTGGGGCTACACCTTC CASSVTLGWGYTF
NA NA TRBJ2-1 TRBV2 TGTGCCAGCAGTCAGCAGGACTACTCCTACAATGAGCAGTTCTTC CASSQQDYSYNEQFF
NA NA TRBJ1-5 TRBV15 TGTGCCACCAGCAGAGACAGGTTTGGCAATCAGCCCCAGCATTTT CATSRDRFGNQPQHF
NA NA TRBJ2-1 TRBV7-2 TGTGCCAGCAGCTTAGCGGGGGCTCAATACTACAATGAGCAGTTCTTC CASSLAGAQYYNEQFF
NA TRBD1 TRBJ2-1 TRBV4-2 TGTGCCAGCAGCCAAGAGGGACAGGGCTACAATGAGCAGTTCTTC CASSQEGQGYNEQFF
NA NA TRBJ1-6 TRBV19 TGTGCCAGTAGAGACAGACATTCACCCCTCCACTTT CASRDRHSPLHF
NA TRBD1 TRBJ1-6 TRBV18 TGTGCCAGCTCACCTACCGGGACAGGGGATTCACCCCTCCACTTT CASSPTGTGDSPLHF
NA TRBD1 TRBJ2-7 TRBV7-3 TGTGCCAGCAGCTCGGACAGGGGGGCCTACGAGCAGTACTTC CASSSDRGAYEQYF
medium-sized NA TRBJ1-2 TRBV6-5 TGTGCCAGCAGTTACACACGGGGAGACGATGGCTACACCTTC CASSYTRGDDGYTF
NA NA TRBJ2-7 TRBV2 TGTGCCAGCAGTGTCAAGGGCCACGAGCAGTACTTC CASSVKGHEQYF
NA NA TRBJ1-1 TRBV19 TGTGCCACCTACCCCACGGGGATGGGGTACACTGAAGCTTTCTTT CATYPTGMGYTEAFF
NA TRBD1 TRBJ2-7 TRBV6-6 TGTGCCACAAAGACAGGGAACTACGAGCAGTACTTC CATKTGNYEQYF
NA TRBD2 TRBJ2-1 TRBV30 TGTGCCTGGAGTGTCGGACTAGCGCGATACAATGAGCAGTTCTTC CAWSVGLARYNEQFF
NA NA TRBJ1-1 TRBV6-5 TGTGCCAGCAGTCTTACTCATCCCCTTCGCGCTGAAGCTTTCTTT CASSLTHPLRAEAFF
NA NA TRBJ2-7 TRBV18 TGTGCCAGCTCACCGGACGGGACTCACGAGCAGTACTTC CASSPDGTHEQYF
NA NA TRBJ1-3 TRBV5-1 TGCGCCAGCAGCTATGGGGACGTAGGGTCTGGAAACACCATATATTTT CASSYGDVGSGNTIYF
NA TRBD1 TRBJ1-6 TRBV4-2 TGTGCCAGCAGCCACCCCAACCAACAGGGGAGCTCCTATAATTCACCCCTCCACTTT CASSHPNQQGSSYNSPLHF
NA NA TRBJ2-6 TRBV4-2 TGTGCCAGCAGCCTACAGGTCTCCCTCTCTGGGGCCAACGTCCTGACTTTC CASSLQVSLSGANVLTF
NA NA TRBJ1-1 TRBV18 TGTGCCAGCTCACCACGGGAATCGGCTGAAGCTTTCTTT CASSPRESAEAFF
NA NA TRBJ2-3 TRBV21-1 TGTGCCAGCAGCAATTTGGAGACTAGCGGCACAGATACGCAGTATTTT CASSNLETSGTDTQYF
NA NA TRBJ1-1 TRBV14 TGTGCCAGCAGCCAAGTCGCCGGACGGATGACTGAAGCTTTCTTT CASSQVAGRMTEAFF
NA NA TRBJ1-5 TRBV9 TGTGCCAGCAGCGTGGGGACTGGGAACGCCCAGCCCCAGCATTTT CASSVGTGNAQPQHF
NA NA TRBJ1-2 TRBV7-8 TGTGCCAGCAGCCCACGGGAGGGCGAGCCTTTCGGCTACACCTTC CASSPREGEPFGYTF
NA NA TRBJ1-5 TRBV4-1 TGCGCCAGCAGCGACCCTGGAGTTGCCAACAATCAGCCCCAGCATTTT CASSDPGVANNQPQHF
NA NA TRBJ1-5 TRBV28 TGTGCCAGCAGTTTAAGGGGGGTTGGTCGGCAGCCCCAGCATTTT CASSLRGVGRQPQHF
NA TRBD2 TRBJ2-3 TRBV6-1 TGTGCCAGCCCGAGGACTAGCGGGGGGACAGATACGCAGTATTTT CASPRTSGGTDTQYF
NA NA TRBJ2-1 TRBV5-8 TGTGCCAGCAGCTTGGCAGGGCAAGGCACCTACAATGAGCAGTTCTTC CASSLAGQGTYNEQFF
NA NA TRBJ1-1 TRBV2 TGTGCCAGCAGCGCGGAAGTGGGAACTGAAGCTTTCTTT CASSAEVGTEAFF
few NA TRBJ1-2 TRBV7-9 TGTGCCAGCAGCTCCGCAGGGAGTTATGGCTACACCTTC CASSSAGSYGYTF
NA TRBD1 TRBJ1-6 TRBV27 TGTGCCAGCAGTTTAAGAGGGGACAGGGGCCGTTATAATTCACCCCTCCACTTT CASSLRGDRGRYNSPLHF
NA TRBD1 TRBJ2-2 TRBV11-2 TGTGCCACTAGGACAGGCCGGAACACCGGGGAGCTGTTTTTT CATRTGRNTGELFF
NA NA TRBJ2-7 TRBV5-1 TGCGCCAGCAGCTGGGAACGCACCTACGAGCAGTACTTC CASSWERTYEQYF
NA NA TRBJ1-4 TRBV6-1 TGTGCCAGCAGTGGTGGAGGGGCGGGGGAAAAACTGTTTTTT CASSGGGAGEKLFF
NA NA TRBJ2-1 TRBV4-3 TGCGCCAGCAGCCAAGATCTCGGCGGTAACAATGAGCAGTTCTTC CASSQDLGGNNEQFF
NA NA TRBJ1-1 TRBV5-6 TGTGCCAGCGGTTCCCTCACACGCGGTGGCACTGAAGCTTTCTTT CASGSLTRGGTEAFF
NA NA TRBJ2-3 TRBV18 TGTGCCAGCTCACCCTTGGACAGCCCTAGCACAGATACGCAGTATTTT CASSPLDSPSTDTQYF
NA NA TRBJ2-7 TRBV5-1 TGCGCCAGCAGCTTCGGGGGTGATAAATCCTACGAGCAGTACTTC CASSFGGDKSYEQYF
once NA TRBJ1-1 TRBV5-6 TGTGCCAGCAGCTTGGATCTGACACAAATGAACACTGAAGCTTTCTTT CASSLDLTQMNTEAFF
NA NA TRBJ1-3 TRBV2 TGTGCCAGCAGTGAAACGTCTAGCTCTGGAAACACCATATATTTT CASSETSSSGNTIYF
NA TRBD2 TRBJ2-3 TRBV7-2 TGTGCCAGCAGCTTAGATGTCCAGCGGGGGTTGGATACGCAGTATTTT CASSLDVQRGLDTQYF
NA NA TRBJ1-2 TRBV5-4 TGTGCCAGCAGCGACAGATTTAACTATGGCTACACCTTC CASSDRFNYGYTF
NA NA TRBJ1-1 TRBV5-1 TGCGCCAGCAGGACAATGCCGAACACTGAAGCTTTCTTT CASRTMPNTEAFF
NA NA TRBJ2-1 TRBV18 TGTGCCAGCTCACCAAACCCGGCGGGAAATAACAATGAGCAGTTCTTC CASSPNPAGNNNEQFF
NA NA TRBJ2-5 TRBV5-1 TGCGCCAGCAGCTTGGATGGCGGAGCAAAACAAGAGACCCAGTACTTC CASSLDGGAKQETQYF
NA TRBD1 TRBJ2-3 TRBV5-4 TGTGCCAGCAGCTCCCCGGGACAGGGATGGGATACGCAGTATTTT CASSSPGQGWDTQYF
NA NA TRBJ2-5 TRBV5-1 TGCGCCAGCAGCTTGGACATGAGTCAAGAGACCCAGTACTTC CASSLDMSQETQYF
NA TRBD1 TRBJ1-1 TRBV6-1 TGTGCCAGCAGTGAAGCGGAGGACAGGGGTGAAGCTTTCTTT CASSEAEDRGEAFF
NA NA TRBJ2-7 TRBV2 TGTGCCAGCAGTGGGAAGGGACGGTTTGAGTACGAGCAGTACTTC CASSGKGRFEYEQYF
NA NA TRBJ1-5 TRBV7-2 TGTGCCAGCAGCCAGACAGGTTATAGCAATCAGCCCCAGCATTTT CASSQTGYSNQPQHF